This T cell receptor beta chain was sequenced in a study of shared clonotypes between healthy human individuals. The wider study: The study enrolled a couple of women and a few men aged 18 to 49.

The DNA input per sorted-subset replicate PCR was about 190 ng, corresponding to 28,000 or so T cell genomes. TCRdb keeps only in-frame clones here, not all; method: immunoSEQ multiplex PCR. The table records around 650,000 clones, roughly 96% of them present only once. Notes on the study in general: The diversity represented, both genetic and in exposure history, was limited by few donors. Across subsets, estimated richness was generally greater for naive than for memory populations.

Selected positively for CCR7 and CD45RO-negative, naive CD8 cells excluded terminally differentiated effector memory CD45RA+ cells. Trimming removed 2 bases from V and 5 bases from J; junction bases left unmatched: 7. The CDR3 has 17 residues. The germline CDR1 and CDR2 sequences are SGHNT and YENEEA. Comments on this clone: Its specificity is not known.

Sample: naive CD8+ T cells sorted from blood. The receptor was derived from a woman aged 30 to 39 in good health. The chain uses TRBV11-3 and TRBJ2-2; 11 positions match TRBD2. The CDR3 nucleotides are TGTGCCAGCAGCTTAAGTAGGGGACTAGCGGCAACCGGGGAGCTGTTTTTT. Encoded protein: CASSLSRGLAATGELFF. The entire variable domain, with the rest obtained from reference TRBV11-3 and TRBJ2-2, is as follows: EAGVVQSPRYKIIEKKQPVAFWCNPISGHNTLYWYLQNLGQGPELLIRYENEEAVDDSQLPKDRFSAERLKGVDSTLKIQPAELGDSAVYLCASSLSRGLAATGELFFGEGSRLTVL.